This paragraph covers one TCR beta chain sequence. This clone has only a few counts. There is no known antigen for this receptor. One base away there is no much larger clone; base qualities are not given. The sample belongs to a study of a mutant IDH1 vaccine in newly diagnosed glioma listed by TCRdb under 2021. Broadly, across the study: Patients were given eight vaccinations, in weeks 1, 3, 5, 7, 11, 15, 19 and 23, which matched visits V03 through V10. Peripheral blood was drawn at six visits: V03 (baseline), V05, V07, V10, V12 and V13. In the chemotherapy-containing groups, vaccination started alongside temozolomide cycles, whereas in patients who had radiotherapy alone it started 4-6 weeks after radiotherapy. Before enrollment, patients had received standard therapy of radiotherapy alone, temozolomide alone, or radiochemotherapy with temozolomide; most received the combination. Longitudinal TCRB deep sequencing was done for 25 treated patients, wherever samples were available for exploratory analyses. Of the 25 to 40 treated patients, approximately 62% were male and around 40% were female, and the mean age was about 40 years. On the study overall, not on this receptor specifically: Changes in the top peripheral T cell clonotypes picked up by TCRB sequencing did not appear to be linked to pseudoprogression. It was noted by the authors that analyses of patient blood samples could not be reproduced owing to sample limitations. Immune responses induced by the vaccine were seen in roughly 92% of patients across multiple MHC alleles. PBMC samples for TCRB deep sequencing were selected based on availability.

The cysteine opens and the phenylalanine closes a CDR3 of 14 amino acids. The only DNA kept is the CDR3, 42 bases in frame from the first base. Ends trimmed: V by 5 bases, J by 4 bases; bases unmatched to a gene: 7. The germline V gene provides CDR1 MRHNA and CDR2 SNTAGT. Libraries were prepared through the immunoSEQ multiplex PCR assay. The hsTCRB Kit was used according to the manufacturer's protocol to amplify rearranged TCR beta chain sequences. Sequencing of TCRB libraries was carried out on an Illumina MiSeq. On the study's bioinformatics: The proprietary platform of the kit vendor was used for demultiplexing, trimming and gene mapping. The immuneACCESS repertoire file appears here via TCRdb, limited to in-frame rearrangements. These files lack a portion of the clones; in checked studies, under half of the deficit traces to unresolved V genes, and the cause of the others is not known. V and J calls and clone size are as listed in that table; D and trimming were resolved from the DNA. The sample contains 88,000 or so clones, 70% to 90% of them found a single time. Of the sample, around 2% is held by the ten largest clones.

The time point label corresponds to: week 23, last vaccination. Each vaccine dose, consisting of 300 ug of a 20-mer mutant IDH1 peptide in Montanide, was administered subcutaneously with topical imiquimod. Donors had newly diagnosed WHO grade 3 or 4 IDH1-mutant astrocytomas with loss of nuclear ATRX. The samples were drawn from NOA16, a multicentre, single-arm, open-label phase I trial in Germany that tested a mutant IDH1 peptide vaccine in humans for the first time. The DNeasy Blood and Tissue Kit was used to extract genomic DNA from EDTA blood for TCRB sequencing. The sequence joins TRBV6-4 to TRBJ1-2; 7 bases in between match TRBD1. This specimen was PBMCs, taken from a glioma patient whose treatment included an IDH1 peptide vaccine. The clonotype comes from a man aged 30-40 years with glioma. Some clones in this sample may be carry-over from other donors' samples. The sequenced DNA is TGTGCCAGCAGTCCCGAGGGGGCCGGCTATGGCTACACCTTC. It specifies CASSPEGAGYGYTF.